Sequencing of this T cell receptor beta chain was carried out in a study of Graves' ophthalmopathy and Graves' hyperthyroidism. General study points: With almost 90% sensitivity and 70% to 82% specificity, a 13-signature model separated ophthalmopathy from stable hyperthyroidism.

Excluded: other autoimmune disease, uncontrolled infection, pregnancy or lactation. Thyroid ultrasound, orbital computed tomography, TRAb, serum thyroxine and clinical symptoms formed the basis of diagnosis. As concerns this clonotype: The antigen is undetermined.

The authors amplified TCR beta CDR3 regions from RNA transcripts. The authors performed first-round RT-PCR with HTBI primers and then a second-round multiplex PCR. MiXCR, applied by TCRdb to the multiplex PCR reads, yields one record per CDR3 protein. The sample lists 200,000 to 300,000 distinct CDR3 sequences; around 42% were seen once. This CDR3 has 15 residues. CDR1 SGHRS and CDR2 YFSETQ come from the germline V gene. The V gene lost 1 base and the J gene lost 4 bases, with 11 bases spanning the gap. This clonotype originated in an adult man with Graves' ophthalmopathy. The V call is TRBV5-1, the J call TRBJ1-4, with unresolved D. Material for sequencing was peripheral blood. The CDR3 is CASSLTARGNEKLFF. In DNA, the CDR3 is TGCGCCAGCAGCTTGACAGCCCGGGGTAATGAAAAACTGTTTTTT. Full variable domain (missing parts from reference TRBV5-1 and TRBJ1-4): KAGVTQTPRYLIKTRGQQVTLSCSPISGHRSVSWYQQTPGQGLQFLFEYFSETQRNKGNFPGRFSGRQFSNSRSEMNVSTLELGDSALYLCASSLTARGNEKLFFGSGTQLSVL.